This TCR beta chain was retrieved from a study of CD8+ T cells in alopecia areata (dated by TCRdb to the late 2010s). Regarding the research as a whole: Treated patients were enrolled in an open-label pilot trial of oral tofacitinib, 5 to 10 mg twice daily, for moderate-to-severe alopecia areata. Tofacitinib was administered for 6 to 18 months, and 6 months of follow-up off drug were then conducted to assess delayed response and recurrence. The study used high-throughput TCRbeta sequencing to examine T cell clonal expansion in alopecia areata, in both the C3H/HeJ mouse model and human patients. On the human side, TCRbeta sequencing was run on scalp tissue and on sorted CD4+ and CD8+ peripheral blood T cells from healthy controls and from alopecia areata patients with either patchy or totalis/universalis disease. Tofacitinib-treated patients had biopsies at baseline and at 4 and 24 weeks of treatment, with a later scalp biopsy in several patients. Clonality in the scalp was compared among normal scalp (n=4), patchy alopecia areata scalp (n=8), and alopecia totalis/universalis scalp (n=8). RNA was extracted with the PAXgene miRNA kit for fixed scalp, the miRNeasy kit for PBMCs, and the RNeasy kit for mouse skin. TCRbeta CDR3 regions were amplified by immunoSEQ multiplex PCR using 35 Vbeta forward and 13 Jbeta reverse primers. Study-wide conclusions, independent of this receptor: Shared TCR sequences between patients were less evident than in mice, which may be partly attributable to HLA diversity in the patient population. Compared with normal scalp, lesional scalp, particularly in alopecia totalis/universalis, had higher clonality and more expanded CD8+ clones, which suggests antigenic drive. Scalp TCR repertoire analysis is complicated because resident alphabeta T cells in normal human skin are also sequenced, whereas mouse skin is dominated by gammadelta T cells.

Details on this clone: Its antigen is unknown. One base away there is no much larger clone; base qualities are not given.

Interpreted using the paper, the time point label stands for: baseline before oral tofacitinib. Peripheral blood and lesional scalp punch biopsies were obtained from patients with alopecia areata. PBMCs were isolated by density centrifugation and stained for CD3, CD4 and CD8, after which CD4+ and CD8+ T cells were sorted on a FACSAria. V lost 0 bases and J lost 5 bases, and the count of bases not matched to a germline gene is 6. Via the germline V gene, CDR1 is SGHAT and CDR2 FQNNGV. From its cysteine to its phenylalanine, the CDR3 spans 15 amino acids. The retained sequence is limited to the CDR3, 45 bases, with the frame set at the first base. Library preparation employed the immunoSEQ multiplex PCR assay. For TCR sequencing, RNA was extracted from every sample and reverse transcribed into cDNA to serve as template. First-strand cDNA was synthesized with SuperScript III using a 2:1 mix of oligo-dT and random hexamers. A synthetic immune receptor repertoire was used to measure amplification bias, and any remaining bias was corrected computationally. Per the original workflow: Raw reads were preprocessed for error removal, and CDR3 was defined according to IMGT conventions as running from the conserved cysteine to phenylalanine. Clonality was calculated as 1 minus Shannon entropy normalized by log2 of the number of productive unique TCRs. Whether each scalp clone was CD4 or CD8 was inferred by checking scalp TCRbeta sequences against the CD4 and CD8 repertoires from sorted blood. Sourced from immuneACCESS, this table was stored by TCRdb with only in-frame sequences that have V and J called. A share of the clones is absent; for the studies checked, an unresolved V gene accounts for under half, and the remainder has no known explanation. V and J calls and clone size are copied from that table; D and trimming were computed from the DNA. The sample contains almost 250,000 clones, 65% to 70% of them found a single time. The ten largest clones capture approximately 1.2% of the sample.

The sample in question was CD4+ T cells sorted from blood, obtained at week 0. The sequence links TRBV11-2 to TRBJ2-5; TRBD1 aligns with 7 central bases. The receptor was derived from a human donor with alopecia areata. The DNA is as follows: TGTGCCAGCAGCTTAGAGATGAGGGGACAGGAGACCCAGTACTTC. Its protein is CASSLEMRGQETQYF.